This T cell receptor beta chain was profiled in a study of early T cells in non-severe SARS-CoV-2 infection. Study-wide background: The chains were unpaired, and the sequenced material was bulk RNA from unsorted whole blood.

There are 18 residues in the CDR3. J was trimmed by 0 bases and V by 5 bases; bases with no gene match: 16. Germline CDR1 and CDR2: DFQATT and SNEGSKA (reference sequence). Regarding the study as a whole: VDJdb matches were skewed toward anti-spike CD8 T cell responses.

This clonotype was observed at least ten times. The antigen is undetermined. TCRdb called the 5' RACE reads again in MiXCR, with one record for every CDR3 protein. The data hold roughly 60,000 distinct CDR3 sequences, with around 14% observed a single time. The sample was whole blood. This receptor was identified in an adult who was a healthcare worker with PCR-confirmed SARS-CoV-2 infection or an uninfected control (not recorded which). The chain uses TRBV20-1 and TRBJ1-3; 7 nucleotides line up with TRBD1. The CDR3 sequence is CSAEKAGTAVYSGNTIYF. CDR3 bases: TGCAGTGCTGAGAAGGCCGGGACAGCGGTCTACTCTGGAAACACCATATATTTT.